This T cell receptor beta chain was sequenced during a study of PD-L1 blockade in urothelial cancer. Study information: At some point between 2012 and 2014, patients got going on atezolizumab, taking 1,200 mg intravenously every 3 weeks. Blood was evaluated 3 weeks (second dose) and 6 weeks after therapy began. Prior chemotherapy in patients spanned 0 to 3 regimens.

Sequencing was performed with immunoSEQ multiplex PCR; in TCRdb, only in-frame clones are kept and a portion is missing. The table lists roughly 32,000 clones, around 83% of them singletons. V was cut by 0 bases and J by 0 bases, with 12 bases left in between. Germline V CDR1 and CDR2: SGDLS, YYNGEE. The CDR3 length is 16 residues. A total of 1 to 8 samples per patient were collected pretreatment and on-treatment. This specimen was PBMCs, taken around atezolizumab (anti-PD-L1) treatment. The TCR was taken from a man between 60 and 75 years old with urothelial cancer. The chain recombines TRBV9 with TRBJ1-2; tentative D call: TRBD1 (5 bases). The CDR3 here is CASSVGVWTSNYGYTF. Written as DNA, the CDR3 is TGTGCCAGCAGCGTAGGGGTCTGGACATCTAACTATGGCTACACCTTC.